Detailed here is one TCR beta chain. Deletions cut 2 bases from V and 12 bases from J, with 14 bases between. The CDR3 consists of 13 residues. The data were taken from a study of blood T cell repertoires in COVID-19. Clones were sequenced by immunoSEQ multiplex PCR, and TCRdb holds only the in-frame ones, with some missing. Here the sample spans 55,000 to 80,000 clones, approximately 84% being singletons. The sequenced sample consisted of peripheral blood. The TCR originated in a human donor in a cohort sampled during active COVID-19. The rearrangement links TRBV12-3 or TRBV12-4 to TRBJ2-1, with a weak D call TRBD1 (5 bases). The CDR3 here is CASSLTGGAGQFF. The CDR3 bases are TGTGCCAGCAGTTTAACGGGTGGGGCAGGGCAGTTCTTC.